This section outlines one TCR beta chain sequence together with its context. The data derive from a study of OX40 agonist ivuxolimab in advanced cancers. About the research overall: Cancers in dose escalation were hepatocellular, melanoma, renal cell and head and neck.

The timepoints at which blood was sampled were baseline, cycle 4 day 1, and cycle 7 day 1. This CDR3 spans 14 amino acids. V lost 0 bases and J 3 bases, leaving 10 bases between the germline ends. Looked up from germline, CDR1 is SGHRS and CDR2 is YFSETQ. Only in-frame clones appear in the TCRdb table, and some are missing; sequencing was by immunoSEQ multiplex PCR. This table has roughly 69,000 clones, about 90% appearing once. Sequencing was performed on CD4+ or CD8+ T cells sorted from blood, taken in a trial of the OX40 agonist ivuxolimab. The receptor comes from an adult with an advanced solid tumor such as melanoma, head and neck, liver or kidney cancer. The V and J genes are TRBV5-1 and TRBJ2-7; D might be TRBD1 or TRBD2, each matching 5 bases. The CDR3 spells CASSLDGTLYEQYF. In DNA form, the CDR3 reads TGCGCCAGCAGCTTGGACGGGACGCTCTACGAGCAGTACTTC.